The 7 T cell receptor beta chains reported below all come from one sample, sequenced in a study of TIL therapy for anti-PD-1-resistant metastatic lung cancer. The time point denotes: pre-treatment sample, taken before nivolumab and TIL therapy. The libraries were made with immunoSEQ v3. Sequencing was performed with immunoSEQ multiplex PCR; in TCRdb, only in-frame clones are kept and a portion is missing. The repertoire has about 36,000 clones, around 79% of them found once; the top ten carry under 7%. The specimen was blood, collected at baseline. The source of these receptors is a person aged 25 to 80 with non-small cell lung cancer.

The chain uses TRBV9 and TRBJ1-1; perhaps TRBD1 as D (6 bases). CDR1 and CDR2 from the germline V gene are SGDLS and YYNGEE. This CDR3 is built from 15 residues. V was clipped by 4 bases and J by 5 bases, with 18 bases between them. CDR3 sequence (DNA): TGTGCCAGCAGCCCAGGGGCACCCTCGCAGACTGAAGCTTTCTTT. Its protein product is CASSPGAPSQTEAFF.

This chain uses TRBV5-1 with TRBJ2-1, with TRBD2 matching over 8 bases. Germline V lookup: CDR1 SGHRS, CDR2 YFSETQ. The V gene end was trimmed by 0 bases and the J gene end by 5 bases; junction bases not matched to a gene: 7. CDR3 length equals 16 residues. The CDR3 region is CASSLAETSGHNEQFF. In nucleotides, the CDR3 is TGCGCCAGCAGCTTGGCCGAAACTAGCGGCCACAATGAGCAGTTCTTC.

V gene TRBV2 combines with J gene TRBJ1-4; TRBD1 aligns across 7 bases. V lost 6 bases and J lost 5; bases outside the gene matches: 3. The CDR3 is made up of 13 amino acids. Germline V lookup: CDR1 SNHLY, CDR2 FYNNEI. CDR3 nucleotide sequence: TGTGCCAGCAGACAGGGGACAAATGAAAAACTGTTTTTT. Translated: CASRQGTNEKLFF.

The V gene is TRBV2, the J gene TRBJ2-3, with 7 bases lining up with TRBD1. Germline assignment: CDR1 SNHLY and CDR2 FYNNEI. V lost 6 bases and J lost 1; bases outside the gene matches: 7. This CDR3 region has 15 residues. CDR3 region: CASRGPGTGTDTQYF. As DNA, the CDR3 is TGTGCCAGCAGAGGCCCGGGGACAGGCACAGATACGCAGTATTTT.

The chain joins TRBV7-2 to TRBJ2-5; 10 bases are a match to TRBD2. Germline trimming cut 2 bases from V and 7 bases from J; bases unmatched to any gene: 7. The CDR3 is made up of 15 amino acids. Germline-derived CDR1 and CDR2 are SGHTA and FQGNSA. This chain's CDR3 is CASSLITSGVGTQYF. The CDR3 nucleotides are TGTGCCAGCAGCTTAATCACTAGCGGGGTGGGGACCCAGTACTTC.

This clone occurred once. Different DNA sequences within this sample yield the same CDR3. J is TRBJ2-3 and V is TRBV7-2; 7 bases line up with TRBD2. V shed 5 bases, J shed 1 base, and the junction held 6 bases outside the gene matches. The CDR3 runs to 15 residues. Germline CDR1 is SGHTA and CDR2 is FQGNSA. CDR3 sequence: CASSLLGGGTDTQYF. The CDR3 DNA is TGTGCCAGCAGCCTCCTGGGGGGGGGCACAGATACGCAGTATTTT.

V and J are TRBV11-2 and TRBJ2-3; either TRBD1 or TRBD2 may fit D (7 bases each). Trimming left V 8 bases short and J 2 bases short, with 11 bases between. The CDR3 loop spans 13 amino acids. Germline CDR1 reads SGHAT; CDR2 reads FQNNGV. The CDR3: CASQGGDTDTQYF. The CDR3 DNA is TGTGCCAGCCAGGGGGGGGACACAGATACGCAGTATTTT.